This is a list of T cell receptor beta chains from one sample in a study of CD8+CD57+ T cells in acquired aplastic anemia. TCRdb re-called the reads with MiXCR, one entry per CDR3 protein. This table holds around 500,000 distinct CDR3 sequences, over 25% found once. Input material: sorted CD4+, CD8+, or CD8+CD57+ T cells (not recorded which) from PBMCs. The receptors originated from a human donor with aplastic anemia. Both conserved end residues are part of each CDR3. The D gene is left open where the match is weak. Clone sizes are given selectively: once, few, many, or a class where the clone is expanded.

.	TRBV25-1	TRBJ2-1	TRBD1	TGTGCCAGCAGTATAGGGACAGAGAACAATGAGCAGTTCTTC	CASSIGTENNEQFF
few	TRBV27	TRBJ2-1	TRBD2	TGTGCCAGCAGGATCGGGGGGGCCAATGAGCAGTTCTTC	CASRIGGANEQFF
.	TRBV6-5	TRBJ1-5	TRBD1	TGTGCCAGCAGTTACGCTCAGGGACAGGGGAGGCAGCCCCGGCATTTT	CASSYAQGQGRQPRHF
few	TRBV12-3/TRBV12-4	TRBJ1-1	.	TGTGCCAGCAGTTATTCCTTGACTCGAGCTTTCTTT	CASSYSLTRAFF
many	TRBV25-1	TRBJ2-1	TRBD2	TGTGCCAGCAGTGGGACTAGCGGTCTGTCCTACAATGAGCAGTTCTTC	CASSGTSGLSYNEQFF
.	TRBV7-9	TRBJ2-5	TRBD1	TGTGCCAGCAGCTTATGGACAGGGGGCCAAGAGACCCAGTACTTC	CASSLWTGGQETQYF
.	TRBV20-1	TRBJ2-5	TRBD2	TGCAGTGCTAGAGGTACGACTAGCGGGGGACAACAAGAGACCCAGTACTTC	CSARGTTSGGQQETQYF
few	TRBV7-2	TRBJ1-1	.	TGTGCCAGCAGCTCGCCGCGGGGGCAAGCTTTCTTT	CASSSPRGQAFF
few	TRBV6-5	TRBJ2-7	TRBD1	TGTGCCAGCAGTTACTCGGGACAGGGCTACGAGCAGTACTTC	CASSYSGQGYEQYF
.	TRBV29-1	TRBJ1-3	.	TGCAGCGTTAGGGGGACCTCTGGAAACACCATATATTTT	CSVRGTSGNTIYF
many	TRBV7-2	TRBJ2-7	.	TGTGCCAGCAGCTTGTCTGCTTCCTACGAGCAGTACTTC	CASSLSASYEQYF
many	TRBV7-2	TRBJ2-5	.	TGTGCCAGCAGCTTAGTATCGGGTGGAGGAGAGACCCAGTACTTC	CASSLVSGGGETQYF
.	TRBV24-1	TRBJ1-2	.	TGTGCCACCAGTGATTTGAGGTATAGATTATTGACCTATGGCTACACCTTC	CATSDLRYRLLTYGYTF
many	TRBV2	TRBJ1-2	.	TGTGCCAGCAGTGAACTGGGGGGCTACACCTTC	CASSELGGYTF
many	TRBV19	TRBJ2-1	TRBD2	TGTGCCAGTAGTCCACGGACTAGCTCCTACAATGAGCAGTTCTTC	CASSPRTSSYNEQFF
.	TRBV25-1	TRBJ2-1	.	TGCGCCAGCAGTCGTCAGAGTACAAATGAGCAGTTCTTC	CASSRQSTNEQFF
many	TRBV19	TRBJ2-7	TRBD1	TGTGCCAGTAGGACCGGGACAGGGACCTACGAGCAGTACTTC	CASRTGTGTYEQYF
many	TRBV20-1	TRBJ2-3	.	TGCAGTGCTAGAGTGTGGAGGGATAGTGCGCAGTATTTT	CSARVWRDSAQYF
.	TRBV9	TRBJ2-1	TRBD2	TGTGCCAGCAGCTCTGGAACTAGCGGGTTTGTCAATGAGCAGTTCTTC	CASSSGTSGFVNEQFF
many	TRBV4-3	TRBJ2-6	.	TGCGCCAGCAGCCAAGATTGGGGGGCTGGGGCCAACGTCCTGACTTTC	CASSQDWGAGANVLTF
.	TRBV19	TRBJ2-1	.	TGTGCCAGTAGTAGGAACAGGGACAATGAGCAGTTCTTC	CASSRNRDNEQFF
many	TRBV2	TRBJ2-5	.	TGTGCCAGCAGTCCCCTCGGAGTGCGGGAGACCCAGTACTTC	CASSPLGVRETQYF
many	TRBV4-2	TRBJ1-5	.	TGTGCCAGCAGCCAAGGAGAGAATCAGCCCCAGCATTTT	CASSQGENQPQHF
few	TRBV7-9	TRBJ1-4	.	TGTGCCAGCAGCCCCTCGGATGAAAAACTGTTTTTT	CASSPSDEKLFF